This TCR beta chain was sequenced in a study of technical replicates of blood from several donors. The method was immunoSEQ multiplex PCR; TCRdb's version includes in-frame clones alone and lacks a portion of them. The sample comprises over 90,000 clones, approximately 95% of which are singletons, and 0.2% to 0.25% rests with the top ten. CDR1 and CDR2 from the germline V gene are GTSNPN and SVGIG (reference sequence). V gave up 4 bases and J gave up 2 bases; unmatched junction bases: 5. CDR3 length: 14 amino acids. This receptor was taken from a human donor in good health. Sequenced material: T cells isolated from PBMCs. J is TRBJ2-3 and V is TRBV30; TRBD2 matches at 8 bases. The CDR3 sequence: CAWTAGAYTDTQYF. In DNA form, the CDR3 reads TGTGCCTGGACAGCGGGGGCGTACACAGATACGCAGTATTTT.